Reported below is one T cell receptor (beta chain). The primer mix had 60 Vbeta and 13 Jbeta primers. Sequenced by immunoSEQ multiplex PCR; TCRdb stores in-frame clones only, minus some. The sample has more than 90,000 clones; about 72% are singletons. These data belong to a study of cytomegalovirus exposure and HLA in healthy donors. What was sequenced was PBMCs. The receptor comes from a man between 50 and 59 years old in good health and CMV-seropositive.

CDR3 in DNA: TGCGCCAGCAGCCAAGATCCGGGACAGGGGGCGCAGGGAGGTGGCTACACCTTC. Translation gives CASSQDPGQGAQGGGYTF. The rearrangement links TRBV4-1 to TRBJ1-2; 12 nucleotides align to TRBD1. V dropped 0 bases and J dropped 7; count of bases not matched to a gene: 12. The CDR3 length is 18 residues. Looked up from germline, CDR1 is MGHRA and CDR2 is YSYEKL.